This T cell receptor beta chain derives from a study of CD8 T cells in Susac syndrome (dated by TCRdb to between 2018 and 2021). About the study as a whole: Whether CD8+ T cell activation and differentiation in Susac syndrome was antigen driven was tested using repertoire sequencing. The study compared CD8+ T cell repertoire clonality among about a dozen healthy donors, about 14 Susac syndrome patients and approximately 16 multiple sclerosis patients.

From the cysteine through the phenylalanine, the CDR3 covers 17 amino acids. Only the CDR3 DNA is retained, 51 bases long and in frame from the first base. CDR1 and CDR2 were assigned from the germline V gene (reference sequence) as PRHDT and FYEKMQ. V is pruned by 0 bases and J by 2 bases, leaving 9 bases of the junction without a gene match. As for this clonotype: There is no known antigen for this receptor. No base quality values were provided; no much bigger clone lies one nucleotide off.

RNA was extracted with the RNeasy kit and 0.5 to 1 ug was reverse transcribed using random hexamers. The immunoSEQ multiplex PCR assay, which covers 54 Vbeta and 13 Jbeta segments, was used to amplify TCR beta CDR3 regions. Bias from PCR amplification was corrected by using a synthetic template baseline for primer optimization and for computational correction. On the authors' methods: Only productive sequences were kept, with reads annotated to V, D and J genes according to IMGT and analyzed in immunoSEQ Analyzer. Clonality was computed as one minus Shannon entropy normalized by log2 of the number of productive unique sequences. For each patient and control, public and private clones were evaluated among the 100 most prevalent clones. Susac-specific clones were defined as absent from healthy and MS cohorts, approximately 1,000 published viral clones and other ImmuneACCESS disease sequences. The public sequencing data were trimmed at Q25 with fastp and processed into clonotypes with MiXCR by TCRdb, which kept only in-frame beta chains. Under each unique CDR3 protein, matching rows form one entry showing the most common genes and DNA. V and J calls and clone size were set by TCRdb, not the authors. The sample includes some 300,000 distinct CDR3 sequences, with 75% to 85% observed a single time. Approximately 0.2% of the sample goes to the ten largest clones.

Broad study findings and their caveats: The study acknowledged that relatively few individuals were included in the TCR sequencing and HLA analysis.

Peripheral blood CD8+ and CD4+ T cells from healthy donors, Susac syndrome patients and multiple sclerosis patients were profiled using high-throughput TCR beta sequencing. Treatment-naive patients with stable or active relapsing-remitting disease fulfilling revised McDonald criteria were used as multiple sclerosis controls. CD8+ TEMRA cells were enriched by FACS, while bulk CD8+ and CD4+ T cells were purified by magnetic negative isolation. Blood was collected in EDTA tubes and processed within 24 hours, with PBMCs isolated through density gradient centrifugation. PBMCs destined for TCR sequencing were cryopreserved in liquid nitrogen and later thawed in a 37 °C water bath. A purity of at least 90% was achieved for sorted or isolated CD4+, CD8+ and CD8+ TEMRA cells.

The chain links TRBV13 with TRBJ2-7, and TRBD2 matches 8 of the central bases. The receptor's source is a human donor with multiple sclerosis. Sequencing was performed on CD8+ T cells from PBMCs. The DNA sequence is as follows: TGTGCCAGCAGCTTAGGGAGGGCAGCGGGAGTAACCTACGAGCAGTACTTC. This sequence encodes CASSLGRAAGVTYEQYF.